This entry lists 23 T cell receptor beta chains sequenced from one sample in a study of cytomegalovirus exposure and HLA in healthy donors. Primers for the PCR totalled 60 Vbeta and 13 Jbeta. Method: immunoSEQ multiplex PCR; TCRdb's copy keeps in-frame clones and lacks some. The table includes around 170,000 clones, approximately 80% detected once. The sequenced sample was PBMCs. Receptors were obtained from a woman in her fifties or sixties in good health and CMV-seronegative.

The sample holds a few counts of this clone. The junction shows a germline mismatch at one end, possibly a read error. The chain links TRBV28 to TRBJ2-7; 9 nucleotides agree with TRBD1. Looked up from germline, CDR1 is MDHEN and CDR2 is SYDVKM. The CDR3 is 16 amino acids. The CDR3 DNA is TGTGCCAGCAGTTCAGTCCTAAAGGGACAGGGAGGATTGGTTGACTTC. It translates to CASSSVLKGQGGLVDF.

The chain links TRBV6-1 to TRBJ2-1; D is unclear. CDR3 length equals 14 residues. Germline lookup yields CDR1 MNHNS and CDR2 SASEGT. The V end lost 4 bases, the J end lost 3 bases, and 10 bases lay between the germline ends. Here the CDR3 DNA reads TGTGCCAGCAGTGTTTTAAGGAGCTACAATGAGCAGTTCTTC. Translating gives CASSVLRSYNEQFF.

DNA for the CDR3: TGTGCCAGCAGCTCCCGTCCCGGGACACCGAACACTGAAGCTTTCTTT. Its translation: CASSSRPGTPNTEAFF. The chain recombines TRBV7-9 with TRBJ1-1, with D possibly matching TRBD1 (6 bases). CDR3 size: 16 residues. Trimming shortened V by 4 bases and J by 1 base, and 16 bases separated the two germline ends. Germline V gives CDR1 SEHNR, CDR2 FQNEAQ (reference sequence). Full variable domain (remainder filled in from reference TRBV7-9 and TRBJ1-1): DTGVSQNPRHKITKRGQNVTFRCDPISEHNRLYWYRQTLGQGPEFLTYFQNEAQLEKSRLLSDRFSAERPKGSFSTLEIQRTEQGDSAMYLCASSSRPGTPNTEAFFGQGTRLTVV.

The rearrangement joins TRBV5-4 to TRBJ2-2; TRBD1 aligns across 9 bases. The CDR3 contains 15 residues. Germline CDR1 is SGHNT and CDR2 is YYREEE (reference sequence). With V trimmed by 5 bases and J by 0 bases, 2 bases remained unmatched. Here the CDR3 DNA reads TGTGCCAGCAGACGACAGGGGGCGAACACCGGGGAGCTGTTTTTT. This translates into CASRRQGANTGELFF.

The V and J genes are TRBV5-3 and TRBJ1-5; the D is unclear. TRBV5-3 is flagged as an ORF with uncertain function. V shed 8 bases and J shed 2 bases, with 14 bases lying between them. This CDR3 has 14 residues. This CDR3 is CASEGRVRNQPQHF. In nucleotides, the CDR3 is TGTGCCAGCGAAGGGAGGGTTCGCAATCAGCCCCAGCATTTT.

The J gene is TRBJ1-5, the V gene TRBV6-1; 9 positions match TRBD1. The CDR3 covers 14 residues. The germline V gene has CDR1 MNHNS and CDR2 SASEGT. Trimming removed 3 bases from V and 7 bases from J; junction bases left unmatched: 4. CDR3 sequence: CASSEHRGRQPQHF. CDR3 sequence (DNA): TGTGCCAGCAGTGAGCACAGGGGGCGGCAGCCCCAGCATTTT.

The rearrangement links TRBV10-3 to TRBJ2-5, with 7 bases fitting TRBD1. The DNA end favors TRBJ2-7, so the J call may be wrong. CDR1 is ENHRY, CDR2 SYGVKD, per germline. This CDR3 spans 15 amino acids. The CDR3 region has the DNA TGTGCCATCAGTGTTTCGGGACAGAGGTCCTACGAGCAGTACTTC. Its protein product is CAISVSGQRSYEQYF.

This chain connects TRBV28 to TRBJ1-1; D is ambiguous. The germline CDR1 and CDR2 sequences are MDHEN and SYDVKM. The length of the CDR3 is 12 residues. Trimming left V 10 bases short and J 1 base short, with 10 bases between. Written as DNA, the CDR3 is TGTGCCACCAGGACGGGGAACACTGAAGCTTTCTTT. Its protein product is CATRTGNTEAFF.

The chain couples TRBV5-4 to TRBJ2-7; 14 bases map to TRBD2. V lost 0 bases to trimming and J lost 3 bases; unmatched junction nucleotides: 8. Germline V gene sequence: CDR1 SGHNT, CDR2 YYREEE (reference sequence). The CDR3 contains 18 residues. CDR3 loop: CASSLGQGLAGENYEQYF. In nucleotides, the CDR3 is TGTGCCAGCAGCTTGGGACAGGGACTAGCGGGAGAAAACTACGAGCAGTACTTC.

The DNA for the CDR3 is TGTGCCAGTAGTACGGGACAGGCCGACACCCCCTACGAGCAGTACTTC. Protein product: CASSTGQADTPYEQYF. The rearrangement uses TRBV19 and TRBJ2-7; 8 bases are shared with TRBD1. Germline trimming cut 4 bases from V and 2 bases from J; bases unmatched to any gene: 10. Per germline, CDR1 LNHDA and CDR2 SQIVND (reference sequence). This CDR3 contains 16 residues.

This rearrangement joins TRBV5-1 to TRBJ2-5; 10 bases agree with TRBD1. The assigned J gene may be wrong: the sequence end matches TRBJ2-7 better. From germline, CDR1 is SGHRS and CDR2 YFSETQ. This CDR3 region has 15 residues. CDR3 in amino acids: CASSSRQGAQYEQYF. The CDR3 DNA reads TGCGCCAGCAGCTCGAGACAGGGGGCTCAGTACGAGCAGTACTTC.

The rearrangement uses TRBV14 and TRBJ2-1; D remains unclear. The CDR3 covers 13 residues. V lost 4 bases and J 1 base, leaving 5 bases between the germline ends. Germline V gene data show CDR1 as SGHDN and CDR2 as FVKESK. This CDR3 is CASSLRSYNEQFF. The CDR3 region has the DNA TGTGCCAGCAGCCTGCGGTCCTACAATGAGCAGTTCTTC.

V gene TRBV7-3 combines with J gene TRBJ2-1, with 12 bases lining up with TRBD2. The CDR3 has 16 residues. Germline V gene sequence: CDR1 SGHTA, CDR2 FQGTGA. With V trimmed by 5 bases and J by 10 bases, 12 bases remained unmatched. DNA for the CDR3: TGTGCCAGCAGCCCTCTAGCGGGAGGGCCCCTCGGAGAGCAGTTCTTC. Its protein product is CASSPLAGGPLGEQFF. Full variable domain (missing parts from reference TRBV7-3 and TRBJ2-1): GAGVSQTPSNKVTEKGKYVELRCDPISGHTALYWYRQSLGQGPEFLIYFQGTGAADDSGLPNDRFFAVRPEGSVSTLKIQRTERGDSAVYLCASSPLAGGPLGEQFFGPGTRLTVL.

The V call is TRBV10-1, the J call TRBJ2-3; 9 bases line up with TRBD2. Unmatched junction bases numbered 1, after V lost 2 bases and J lost 4 bases. CDR1 is WNHNN, CDR2 SYGVQD, per germline (reference sequence). CDR3 size: 14 residues. The CDR3 spells CASSEVAGADTQYF. DNA of the CDR3: TGCGCCAGCAGTGAGGTAGCGGGGGCAGATACGCAGTATTTT.

The rearrangement uses TRBV28 and TRBJ2-2, with D unresolved. Trimming took 5 bases from V and 0 from J, leaving 10 bases between them. CDR3 length: 15 residues. CDR1 and CDR2 (germline): MDHEN, SYDVKM. CDR3 loop: CASSIDTSNTGELFF. DNA of the CDR3: TGTGCCAGCAGTATAGACACCTCGAACACCGGGGAGCTGTTTTTT.

This clone has just a few counts. The chain has TRBV7-9 and TRBJ1-5, with 9 nucleotides matching TRBD1. The CDR3 length is 15 residues. Germline CDR1 is SEHNR and CDR2 is FQNEAQ (reference sequence). V gave up 6 bases and J gave up 11 bases; unmatched junction bases: 14. CDR3 in amino acids: CASSWADGTGTSQHF. CDR3 coding DNA: TGTGCCAGCAGTTGGGCCGATGGGACAGGGACCTCCCAGCATTTT.

This clone has just a few counts. CDR3 protein: CASSLRGRMYSNQPQHF. CDR3 in DNA: TGTGCCAGCTCACTTCGGGGGAGGATGTATAGCAATCAGCCCCAGCATTTT. This chain joins TRBV28 and TRBJ1-5; possible D gene TRBD1, 5 bases. From germline, CDR1 is MDHEN and CDR2 SYDVKM. Between the trimmed V and J ends, which lost 8 bases and 0 bases, there was a span of 20 bases. The CDR3 has 17 amino acids.

The rearrangement joins TRBV7-8 to TRBJ2-7; TRBD1 aligns across 8 bases. Germline assignment: CDR1 SGHVS and CDR2 FQNEAQ. The V gene end was trimmed by 5 bases and the J gene end by 3 bases; junction bases not matched to a gene: 9. This CDR3 region has 15 residues. CDR3 sequence reads: CASSTWDRTDYEQYF. In DNA, the CDR3 is TGTGCCAGCAGCACATGGGACAGGACTGACTACGAGCAGTACTTC.

The chain recombines TRBV7-9 with TRBJ2-4, with D uncertain. Germline assignment: CDR1 SEHNR and CDR2 FQNEAQ (reference sequence). V was pared by 2 bases and J by 6 bases, with 20 bases between. CDR3 length equals 17 residues. CDR3 nucleotides: TGTGCCAGCAGCTTATCCCTGAACCCGGGTGCGGTAAACATTCAGTACTTC. Translated, it gives CASSLSLNPGAVNIQYF.

The J gene is TRBJ2-2, the V gene TRBV14; perhaps TRBD1 as D (7 bases). The CDR3 contains 16 residues. The germline V and J ends were trimmed by 1 base and 3 bases, with 12 bases remaining between them. Germline CDR1 SGHDN, CDR2 FVKESK. The DNA for the CDR3 is TGTGCCAGCAGCCAAGTAGGCAGGGGGGACACCGGGGAGCTGTTTTTT. It is translated as CASSQVGRGDTGELFF.

V is TRBV27 and J is TRBJ2-3, with TRBD2 matching 7 bases. J was trimmed by 8 bases and V by 6 bases; bases with no gene match: 17. The CDR3 runs 16 residues. CDR1 MNHEY and CDR2 SMNVEV come from the germline V gene (reference sequence). CDR3 DNA: TGTGCCAGCAGGCCAGCGGGCGAACTAGCGCAAGCTACGCAGTATTTT. Amino acids: CASRPAGELAQATQYF.

In the case of this clone: One junction end disagrees with the germline gene, perhaps due to a read error. V is TRBV7-9 and J is TRBJ1-1; D might be TRBD1 (6 bases). Germline V gene lookup returns CDR1 SEHNR and CDR2 FQNEAQ (reference sequence). The CDR3 spans 15 residues. CDR3 amino acids: CSSSLAGAGNTEAFF. The CDR3 DNA reads as TGTTCCAGCAGCTTAGCGGGGGCCGGGAACACTGAAGCTTTCTTT.

This sequence joins TRBV5-1 and TRBJ1-1; the D gene is possibly TRBD1 (5 bases). Per the germline V gene, CDR1 is SGHRS and CDR2 is YFSETQ. The germline V and J ends were trimmed by 1 base and 2 bases, with 9 bases remaining between them. CDR3 length: 14 residues. The CDR3 DNA reads TGCGCCAGCAGCTTGTGGGGCGCAAACACTGAAGCTTTCTTT. Encoded protein: CASSLWGANTEAFF.